There are a few counts of the clone carrying this TCR beta chain. The antigen is not known. The source of the sample is a study of human T cells and chemical hapten exposure. The study's findings and limits: Expanded TCRs formed significantly more large CDR3 similarity clusters than controls.

Time point indicated: patch test 2, 6 weeks after DPC sensitization. Treatment specified: therapeutic diphenylcyclopropenone sensitization with weekly scalp DPC. After removal of 5 bases from V and 3 bases from J, the junction contained 4 bases not matched to a gene. This CDR3 has 14 residues. In TCRdb, the RACE reads were re-called with MiXCR into one record per CDR3 protein. The top ten hold over 5.5% of the sample, which has a few hundred thousand distinct CDR3 sequences, about 6.9% seen once. This material consisted of whole blood, taken in connection with sensitization to the hapten diphenylcyclopropenone (DPC). The chain uses TRBV12-3 or TRBV12-4 and TRBJ2-1, with 7 bases that match TRBD1. The receptor was derived from a young woman with alopecia areata. Some clones in this sample may be carry-over from other donors' samples. The CDR3 is CASSGDSYYNEQFF. DNA of the CDR3: TGTGCCAGCAGTGGGGACAGCTACTACAATGAGCAGTTCTTC.